The clone carrying this TCR beta chain has more than one count but fewer than ten. With V trimmed by 8 bases and J by 5 bases, 11 bases remained unmatched. The germline V gene has CDR1 MGHRA and CDR2 YSYEKL. CDR3 length: 14 amino acids. Amplified regions were TCR beta CDR3 sequences from RNA transcripts. Primed by the HTBI set, a first-round RT-PCR was run on the TCR CDR3. TCRdb passed the multiplex PCR reads through MiXCR, listing each CDR3 protein once. Of 600,000 to 800,000 distinct CDR3 sequences detected, around a third appear once; the ten largest clones hold roughly 30%. These data belong to a study of T cells in Graves' hyperthyroidism and ophthalmopathy. Study-level background: Peripheral blood was secured at the point of initial diagnosis, before any treatment.

The sequencing input was blood. The chain combines TRBV4-1 with TRBJ1-1, with 7 positions matching TRBD1. The receptor's source is a woman in her thirties or forties with Graves' hyperthyroidism. The DNA for the CDR3 is TGCGCCAGCGGACAGGACAGTTCGAGGACTGAAGCTTTCTTT. Its protein product is CASGQDSSRTEAFF.